This TCR beta chain was identified in a study of blood T cell repertoires in COVID-19. Turning to the study itself: COVID-19 samples, acute and convalescent, were from the United States, Italy and Spain. Nucleic acid was either cDNA or gDNA, and it came from T cells, B-cell-depleted T cells, or PBMCs.

Germline loops: CDR1 SGHTA, CDR2 FQGNSA. The CDR3 is made up of 14 amino acids. V trimming: 1 base; J trimming: 6 bases; junction bases outside the gene matches: 3. Authors' data handling: Scientists estimated how many nucleated cells there were by amplifying reference gene primers. Produced via immunoSEQ multiplex PCR; TCRdb's table is partial and in-frame only. The V and J calls and the clone size are those of that table, but D and trimming were determined from the DNA. The sample has under 150,000 clones; roughly 89% are singletons. This rearrangement joins TRBV7-2 to TRBJ2-7; 10 positions match TRBD1. This clonotype originated in a woman between 40 and 55 years old with acute or convalescent COVID-19. The sample consisted of peripheral blood. The CDR3 DNA is TGTGCCAGCAGCTTAGGCTGGACAGGGGGCGAGCAGTACTTC. Encoded protein: CASSLGWTGGEQYF.